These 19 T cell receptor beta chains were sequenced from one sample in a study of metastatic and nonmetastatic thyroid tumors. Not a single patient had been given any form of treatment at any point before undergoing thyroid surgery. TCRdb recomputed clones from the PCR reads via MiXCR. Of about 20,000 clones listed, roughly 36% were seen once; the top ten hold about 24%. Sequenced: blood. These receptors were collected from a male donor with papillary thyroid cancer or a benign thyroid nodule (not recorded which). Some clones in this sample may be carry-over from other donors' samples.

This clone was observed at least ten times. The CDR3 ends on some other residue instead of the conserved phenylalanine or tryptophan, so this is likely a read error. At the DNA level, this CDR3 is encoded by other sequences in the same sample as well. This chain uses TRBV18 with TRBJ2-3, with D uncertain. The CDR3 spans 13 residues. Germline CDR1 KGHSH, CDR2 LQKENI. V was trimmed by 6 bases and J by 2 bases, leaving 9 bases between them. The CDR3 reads CASSSYATDTQYV. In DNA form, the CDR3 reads TGTGCCAGCTCCTCCTACGCCACAGATACGCAGTATGTC.

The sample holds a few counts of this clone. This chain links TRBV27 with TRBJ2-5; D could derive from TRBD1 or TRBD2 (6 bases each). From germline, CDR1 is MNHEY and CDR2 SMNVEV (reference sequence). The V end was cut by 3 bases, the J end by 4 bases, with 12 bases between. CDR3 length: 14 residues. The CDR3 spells CASSLFGGAETQYF. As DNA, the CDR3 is TGTGCCAGCAGTTTGTTCGGGGGCGCAGAGACCCAGTACTTC.

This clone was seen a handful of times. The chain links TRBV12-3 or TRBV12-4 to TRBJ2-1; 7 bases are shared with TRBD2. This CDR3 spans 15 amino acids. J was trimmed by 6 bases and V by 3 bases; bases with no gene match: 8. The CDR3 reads CASSFGGSIGNEQFF. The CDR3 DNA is TGTGCCAGCAGTTTCGGGGGGAGCATAGGCAATGAGCAGTTCTTC.

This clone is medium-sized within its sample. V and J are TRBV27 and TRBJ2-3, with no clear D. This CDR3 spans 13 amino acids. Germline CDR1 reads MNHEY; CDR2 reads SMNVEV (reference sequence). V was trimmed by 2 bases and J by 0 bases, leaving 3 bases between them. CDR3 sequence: CASSLTSTDTQYF. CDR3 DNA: TGTGCCAGCAGTTTAACGAGCACAGATACGCAGTATTTT.

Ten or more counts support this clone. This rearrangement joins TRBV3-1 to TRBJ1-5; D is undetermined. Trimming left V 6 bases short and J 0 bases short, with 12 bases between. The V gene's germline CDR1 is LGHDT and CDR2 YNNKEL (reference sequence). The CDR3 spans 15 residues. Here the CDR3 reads CASRISPYSNQPQHF. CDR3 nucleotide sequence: TGTGCCAGCAGGATTTCACCATATAGCAATCAGCCCCAGCATTTT.

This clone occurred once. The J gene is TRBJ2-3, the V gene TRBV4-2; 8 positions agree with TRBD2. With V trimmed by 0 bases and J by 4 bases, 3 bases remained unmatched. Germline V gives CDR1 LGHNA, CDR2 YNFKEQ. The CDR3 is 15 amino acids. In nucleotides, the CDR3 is TGTGCCAGCAGCCAAGATGCGGGACTAGCAGATACGCAGTATTTT. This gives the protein CASSQDAGLADTQYF.

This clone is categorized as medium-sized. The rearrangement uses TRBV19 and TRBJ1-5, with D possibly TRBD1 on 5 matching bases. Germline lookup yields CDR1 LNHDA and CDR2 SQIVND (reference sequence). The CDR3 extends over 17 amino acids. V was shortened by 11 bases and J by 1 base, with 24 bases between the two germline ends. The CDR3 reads CAYPGGGKGRSNQPQHF. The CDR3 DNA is TGTGCCTATCCAGGTGGGGGGAAGGGAAGGAGCAATCAGCCCCAGCATTTT.

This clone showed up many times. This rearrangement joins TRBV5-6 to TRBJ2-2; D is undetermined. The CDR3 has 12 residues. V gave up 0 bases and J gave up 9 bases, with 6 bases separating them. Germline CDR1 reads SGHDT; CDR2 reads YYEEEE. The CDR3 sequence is CASSLGVRELFF. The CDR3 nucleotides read TGTGCCAGCAGCTTGGGGGTTAGGGAGCTGTTTTTT.

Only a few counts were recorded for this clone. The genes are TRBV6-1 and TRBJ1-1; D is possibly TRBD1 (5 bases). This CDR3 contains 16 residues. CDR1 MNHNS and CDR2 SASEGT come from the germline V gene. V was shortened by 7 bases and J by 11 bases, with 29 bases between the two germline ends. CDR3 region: CASTLQLSGGGRGAFF. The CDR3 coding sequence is TGTGCCAGCACCCTCCAATTGAGTGGGGGAGGGCGCGGGGCTTTCTTT.

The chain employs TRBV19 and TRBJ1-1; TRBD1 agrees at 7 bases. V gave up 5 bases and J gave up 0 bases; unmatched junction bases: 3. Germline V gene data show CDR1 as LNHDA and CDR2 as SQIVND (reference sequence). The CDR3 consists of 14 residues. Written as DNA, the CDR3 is TGTGCCAGTAGTGGGGGACAGATGAACACTGAAGCTTTCTTT. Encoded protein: CASSGGQMNTEAFF.

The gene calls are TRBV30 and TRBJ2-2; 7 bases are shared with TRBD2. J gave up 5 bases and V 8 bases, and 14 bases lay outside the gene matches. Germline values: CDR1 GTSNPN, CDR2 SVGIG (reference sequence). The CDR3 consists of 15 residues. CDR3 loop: CAEESQTSLTGELFF. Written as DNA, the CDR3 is TGTGCCGAGGAAAGCCAGACTAGCTTAACCGGGGAGCTGTTTTTT.

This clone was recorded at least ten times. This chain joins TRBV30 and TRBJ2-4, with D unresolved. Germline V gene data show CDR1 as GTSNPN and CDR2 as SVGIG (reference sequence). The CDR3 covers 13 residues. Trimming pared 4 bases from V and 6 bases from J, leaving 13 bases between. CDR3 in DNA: TGTGCCTGGAAAGAAGAATACGTAAACATTCAGTACTTC. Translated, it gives CAWKEEYVNIQYF.

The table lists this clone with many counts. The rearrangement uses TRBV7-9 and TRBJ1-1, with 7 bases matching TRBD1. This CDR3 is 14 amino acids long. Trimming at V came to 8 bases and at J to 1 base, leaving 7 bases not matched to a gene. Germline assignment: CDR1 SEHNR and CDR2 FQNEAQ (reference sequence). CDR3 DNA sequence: TGTGCCAGCGCCCGGACAGGTACGAACACTGAAGCTTTCTTT. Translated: CASARTGTNTEAFF.

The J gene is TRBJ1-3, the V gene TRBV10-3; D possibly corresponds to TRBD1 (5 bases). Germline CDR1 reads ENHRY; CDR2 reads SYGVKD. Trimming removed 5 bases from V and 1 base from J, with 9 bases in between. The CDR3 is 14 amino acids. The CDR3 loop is CAISPQVSGNTIYF. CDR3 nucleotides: TGTGCCATCAGTCCACAGGTTTCTGGAAACACCATATATTTT.

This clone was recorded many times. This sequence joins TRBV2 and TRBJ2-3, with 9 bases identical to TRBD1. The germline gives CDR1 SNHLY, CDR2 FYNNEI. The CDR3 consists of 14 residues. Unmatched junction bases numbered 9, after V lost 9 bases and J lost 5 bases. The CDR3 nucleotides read TGTGCCAGGCACGAACAGGGGGCAGGAGATACGCAGTATTTT. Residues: CARHEQGAGDTQYF.

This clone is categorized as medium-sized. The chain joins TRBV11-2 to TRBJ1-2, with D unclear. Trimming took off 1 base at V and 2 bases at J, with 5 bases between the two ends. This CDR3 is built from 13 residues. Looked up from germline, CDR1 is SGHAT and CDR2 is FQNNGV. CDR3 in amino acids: CASSLGQNYGYTF. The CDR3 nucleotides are TGTGCCAGCAGCTTAGGTCAGAACTATGGCTACACCTTC. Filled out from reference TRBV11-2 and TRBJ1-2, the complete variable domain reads EAGVAQSPRYKIIEKRQSVAFWCNPISGHATLYWYQQILGQGPKLLIQFQNNGVVDDSQLPKDRFSAERLKGVDSTLKIQPAKLEDSAVYLCASSLGQNYGYTFGSGTRLTVV.

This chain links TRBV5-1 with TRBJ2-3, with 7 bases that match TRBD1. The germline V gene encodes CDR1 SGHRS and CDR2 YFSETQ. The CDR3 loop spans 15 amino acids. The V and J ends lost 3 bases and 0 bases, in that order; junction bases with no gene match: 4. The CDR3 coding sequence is TGCGCCAGCAGCTCGCTAGGGGGCAGCACAGATACGCAGTATTTT. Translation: CASSSLGGSTDTQYF.

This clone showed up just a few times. The CDR3 nucleotides are TGTGCCAGCAGTTGGACGGACCTAAGCTCACCCCTCCACTTT. Its translation is CASSWTDLSSPLHF. The chain employs TRBV6-5 and TRBJ1-6, with D uncertain. Between the trimmed V and J ends, which lost 4 bases and 10 bases, there was a span of 14 bases. Germline V gene sequence: CDR1 MNHEY, CDR2 SVGAGI. The CDR3 is 14 residues long.

CDR3 nucleotides: TGCAGTGCTAGAGAGCTCGGGCCGAGCAATCAGCCCCAGCATTTT. Translation: CSARELGPSNQPQHF. V and J are TRBV20-1 and TRBJ1-5, with D unclear. The germline gives CDR1 DFQATT, CDR2 SNEGSKA (reference sequence). The CDR3 is 15 amino acids. The ends were cut back, 0 bases at V and 1 base at J, with 10 bases in the middle.